The TCR beta chain described here comes from a study of regulatory T cells in long-lasting Graves disease (TCRdb year 2021). Regarding the research as a whole: In the newly diagnosed Graves' disease group, patients had been taking antithyroid drugs for less than 3 months. This study used TCR sequencing and RNA sequencing of peripheral blood to compare persistent Graves' disease patients against newly diagnosed Graves' disease patients. The study was registered as a clinical trial and conducted in China. A total of some 33 samples were covered by TCR sequencing, comprising some 13 persistent and around 20 newly diagnosed Graves' disease patients.

Findings and caveats that apply to the study as a whole: The small sample size was acknowledged by the authors as a limitation that may reduce accuracy. TRBV28, TRBJ1-2 and TRBJ2-5 were preferentially used in persistent disease, while TRBV20-1 and TRBJ2-1 were favored in newly diagnosed disease. Compared with newly diagnosed patients, patients with persistent Graves' disease had lower TCR Shannon entropy and fewer highly expanded clones, which suggests clonal expansion. Patients with persistent disease shared more public clonotypes (approximately 2,500) than newly diagnosed patients did (966). Sequencing and analysis were restricted to the TCR beta chain. Only peripheral blood was studied, because thyroid tissue, the primary lesion, was inaccessible.

Taken with the paper, the label for time point translates to: newly diagnosed GD, antithyroid drugs for less than 3 months. RNA was extracted from PBMCs in TRIzol for both TCR sequencing and RNA sequencing. The diagnosis of Graves' disease was made according to American Thyroid Association guidelines. Recruitment of patients was carried out at an endocrinology department in Xi'an, China. Each patient gave 8.5 to 9.5 milliliters of peripheral blood, collected in an EDTA anticoagulant tube. Ficoll Paque Plus density gradient separation was used to isolate PBMCs, and no further T cell sorting was done. RNA quality was checked with an Agilent 2100 Bioanalyzer and agarose gel, and concentration with a NanoDrop 2000. This clonotype was detected ten times or more. What antigen it recognizes has not been identified. No base-level quality is on record; no much larger clone is a single base apart. The CDR3 runs 13 residues from the cysteine to the phenylalanine. The CDR3 DNA has 39 bases and is translated from base 1. Looking up the germline V gene yields CDR1 MNHEY and CDR2 SVGEGT. Trimming takes 4 bases from V and 0 bases from J, and the germline ends sit 4 bases apart.

To prepare the library, multiplex PCR was applied. Sequenced using an Illumina HiSeq 4000. iRepertoire HTBI primers and Arm-PCR amplification of CDR3 regions were used to construct TCR beta libraries. PCR products were gel purified before sequencing. Processing in the source paper ran as follows. Gene usage analysis of CDR3 amino acid clonotypes relied on the approximately 62 TRBV and 15 or so TRBJ segments identified across samples. Filtered high-quality paired reads were merged into contigs using COPE and FqMerger. BLAST was used to align contigs to IMGT TRBV, TRBD and TRBJ reference genes, with CDR3 defined following IMGT. Clonotypes above 0.1% frequency were classified as highly expanded clones. Shannon entropy served as the measure of repertoire diversity, while the Gini coefficient captured V-J evenness. Clonotypes shared by more than one individual were considered public. In TCRdb, the public reads were trimmed at Q25 with fastp and aligned with MiXCR, with productive beta chains retained. Each entry is one CDR3 protein sequence, shown with its most common DNA and genes. TCRdb's processing, not the authors' own work, is the source of the V and J calls. The sample table records some 220,000 distinct CDR3 sequences; roughly 19% of these occur just once. The top ten constitute 12% of the sample.

These data also featured in a second study, about T cells in Graves' hyperthyroidism and ophthalmopathy. Taken from the second paper: Stable Graves' hyperthyroidism was defined as the absence of progression to ophthalmopathy over 18 months of follow-up. The hyperthyroidism patients were between 18 and 65 years old and newly diagnosed, with a disease duration of less than 2 months. Patients with uncontrolled infections, other autoimmune diseases, pregnancy or lactation were excluded. Clinical symptoms, serum thyroxine and TRAb, thyroid ultrasound, and orbital computed tomography formed the basis for the diagnoses. The first round of RT-PCR for the TCR CDR3 was performed with the HTBI primer set and the Qiagen OneStep RT-PCR kit. Most expanded thyroid clonotypes (frequency above 0.001) were also found in blood, which suggests that blood repertoires may mirror thyroid immune responses. A 13 V-J signature model separated ophthalmopathy from stable hyperthyroidism, with about 90% sensitivity and 81.08% specificity in cross-validation and 80%/75% in testing. In validation, the model predicted progression to ophthalmopathy a median of 6.5 months before onset, with 70% to 71% sensitivity and around 76% specificity. A discovery cohort of 95 to 100 patients, approximately 45 with Graves' ophthalmopathy and 57 with stable Graves' hyperthyroidism, was used to find distinguishing TCR V-J signatures. Whether ophthalmopathy could be predicted prospectively was tested in an independent validation cohort made up of about 18 hyperthyroidism patients plus 17 patients who later progressed to ophthalmopathy. The 100 discovery patients were randomly divided into training and test sets at a 7:3 ratio. In addition, the study compared T-cell repertoires in thyroid tissue and in blood from roughly 6 Graves' hyperthyroidism patients. Following sampling, methimazole starting at 30 mg daily was given to hyperthyroidism patients, and high-dose intravenous methylprednisolone was given to ophthalmopathy patients. The libraries were constructed in a second round of multiplex PCR and then size-selected and purified. Libraries were sequenced paired-end with 100 bp reads on an Illumina HiSeq2000. SOAPnuke was used to process the raw data, with reads discarded if the reads contained adapters or uncalled bases, had a mean Phred below 15, or lacked an exact constant-primer or identifier match. COPE v1.2.5 was used to merge high-quality paired reads, and clonotypes were defined as unique nucleotide sequences. MiTCR v1.1 was used to align the clonotypes against IMGT TRBV, TRBD and TRBJ reference segments. The analysis was restricted to V-J combinations with a frequency above 0.0001, which together covered 99.2% of the repertoires. The TCS score was defined as the ratio of F50 (clonal expansion) to E x V (chaos), calculated using BLOSUM62-based TCRdist between CDR3 peptides within each V-J. Welch's t-statistics and random forest reduced 500 to 650 V-J features to about 12, which were used in a naive Bayes classifier (R e1071). No statistical method was used to fix the sample size in advance, and group allocation was not hidden from the investigators. The paper reports TCR Vbeta CDR3 sequencing of some 140 peripheral blood samples: around 45 ophthalmopathy, some 80 hyperthyroidism and around 17 progressor patients.

This sequence uses TRBV6-2 or TRBV6-3 and TRBJ1-5, with the D segment identity uncertain. The input for sequencing was peripheral blood mononuclear cells (PBMCs), taken at new diagnosis, from a patient treated with antithyroid drugs. This TCR came from a woman aged 25 to 39 with Graves disease. Donor details come from another sample of the same person, matched by shared clones. The nucleotide sequence is given as TGTGCCAGCAGTTTAAATAGCAATCAGCCCCAGCATTTT. Its protein is CASSLNSNQPQHF.